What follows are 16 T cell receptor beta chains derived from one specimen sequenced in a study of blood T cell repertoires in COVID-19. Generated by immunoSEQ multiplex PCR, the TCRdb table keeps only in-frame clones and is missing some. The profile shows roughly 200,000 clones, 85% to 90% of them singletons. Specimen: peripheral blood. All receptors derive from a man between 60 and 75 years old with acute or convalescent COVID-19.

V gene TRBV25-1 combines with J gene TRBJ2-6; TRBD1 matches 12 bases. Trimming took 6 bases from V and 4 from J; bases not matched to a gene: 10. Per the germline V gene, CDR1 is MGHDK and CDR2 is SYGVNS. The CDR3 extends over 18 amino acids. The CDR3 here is CASRDRDRGLSGANVLTF. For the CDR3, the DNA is TGTGCCAGCAGGGATAGGGACAGGGGGCTTTCGGGGGCCAACGTCCTGACTTTC.

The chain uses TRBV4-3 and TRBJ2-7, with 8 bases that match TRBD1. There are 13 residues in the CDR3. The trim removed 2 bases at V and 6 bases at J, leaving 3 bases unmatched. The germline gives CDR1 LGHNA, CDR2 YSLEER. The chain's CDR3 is CASSQNRGVEQYF. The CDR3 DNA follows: TGCGCCAGCAGCCAAAACAGGGGGGTCGAGCAGTACTTC.

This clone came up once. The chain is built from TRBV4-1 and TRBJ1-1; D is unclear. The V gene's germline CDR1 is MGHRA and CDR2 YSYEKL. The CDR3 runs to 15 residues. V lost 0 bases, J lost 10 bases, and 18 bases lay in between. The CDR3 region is CASSQDMEGRYGAFF. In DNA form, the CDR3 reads TGCGCCAGCAGCCAAGATATGGAAGGGAGGTACGGAGCTTTCTTT.

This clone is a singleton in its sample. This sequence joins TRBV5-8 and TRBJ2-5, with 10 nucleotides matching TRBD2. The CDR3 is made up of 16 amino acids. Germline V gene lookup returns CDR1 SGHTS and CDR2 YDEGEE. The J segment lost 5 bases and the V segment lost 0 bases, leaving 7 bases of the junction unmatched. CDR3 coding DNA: TGTGCCAGCAGCTTGGTGCGGGCTAGCGGGGGTGAGACCCAGTACTTC. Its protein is CASSLVRASGGETQYF.

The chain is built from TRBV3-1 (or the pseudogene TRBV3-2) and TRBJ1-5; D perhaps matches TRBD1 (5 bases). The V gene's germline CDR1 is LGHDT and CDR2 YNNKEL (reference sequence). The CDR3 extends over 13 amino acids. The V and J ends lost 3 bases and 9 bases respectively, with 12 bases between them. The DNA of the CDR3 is TGTGCCAGCAGCCATGATGGGGCTCGGCCCCAGCATTTT. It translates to CASSHDGARPQHF.

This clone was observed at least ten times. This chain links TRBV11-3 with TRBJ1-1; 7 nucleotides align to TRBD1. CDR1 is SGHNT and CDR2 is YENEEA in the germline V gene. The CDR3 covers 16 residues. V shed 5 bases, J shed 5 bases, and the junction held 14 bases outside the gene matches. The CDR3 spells CASSRNDRAGKTEAFF. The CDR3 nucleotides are TGTGCCAGCAGCCGAAACGACAGGGCCGGAAAGACTGAAGCTTTCTTT.

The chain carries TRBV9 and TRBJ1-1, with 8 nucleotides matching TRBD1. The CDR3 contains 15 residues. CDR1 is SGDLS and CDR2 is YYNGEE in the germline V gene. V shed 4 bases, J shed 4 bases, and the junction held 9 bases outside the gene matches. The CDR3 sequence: CASSRTGISGTEAFF. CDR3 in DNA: TGTGCCAGCAGCCGGACAGGGATATCGGGCACTGAAGCTTTCTTT.

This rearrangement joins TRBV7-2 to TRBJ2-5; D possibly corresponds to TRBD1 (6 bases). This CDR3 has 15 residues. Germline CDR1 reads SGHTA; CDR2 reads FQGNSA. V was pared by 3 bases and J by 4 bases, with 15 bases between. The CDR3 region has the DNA TGTGCCAGCAGCTTCCGTACAGGGTTTGGAGAGACCCAGTACTTC. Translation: CASSFRTGFGETQYF. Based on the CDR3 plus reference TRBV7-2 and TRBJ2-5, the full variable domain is GAGVSQSPSNKVTEKGKDVELRCDPISGHTALYWYRQSLGQGLEFLIYFQGNSAPDKSGLPSDRFSAERTGGSVSTLTIQRTQQEDSAVYLCASSFRTGFGETQYFGPGTRLLVL.

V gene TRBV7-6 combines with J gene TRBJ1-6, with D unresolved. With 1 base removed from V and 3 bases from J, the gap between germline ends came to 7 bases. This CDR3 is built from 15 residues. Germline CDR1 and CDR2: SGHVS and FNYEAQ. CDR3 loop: CASSLDGLYNSPLHF. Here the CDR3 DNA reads TGTGCCAGCAGCTTAGACGGACTCTATAATTCACCCCTCCACTTT.

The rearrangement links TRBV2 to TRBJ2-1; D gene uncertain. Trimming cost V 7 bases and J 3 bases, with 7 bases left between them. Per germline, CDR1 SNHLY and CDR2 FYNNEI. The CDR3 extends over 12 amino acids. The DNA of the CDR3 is TGTGCCAGCAATGACCGCTACAATGAGCAGTTCTTC. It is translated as CASNDRYNEQFF.

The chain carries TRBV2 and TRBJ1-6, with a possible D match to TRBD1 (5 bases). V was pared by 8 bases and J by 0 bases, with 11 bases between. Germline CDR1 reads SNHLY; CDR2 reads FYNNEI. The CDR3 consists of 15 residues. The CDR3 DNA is TGTGCCAGCCTTAGACAGAGCTCCTATAATTCACCCCTCCACTTT. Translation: CASLRQSSYNSPLHF. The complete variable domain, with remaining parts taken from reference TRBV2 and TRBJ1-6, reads EPEVTQTPSHQVTQMGQEVILRCVPISNHLYFYWYRQILGQKVEFLVSFYNNEISEKSEIFDDQFSVERPDGSNFTLKIRSTKLEDSAMYFCASLRQSSYNSPLHFGNGTRLTVT.

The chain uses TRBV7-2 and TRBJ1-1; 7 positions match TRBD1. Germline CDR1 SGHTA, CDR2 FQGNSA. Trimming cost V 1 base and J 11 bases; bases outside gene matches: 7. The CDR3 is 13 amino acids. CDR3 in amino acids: CASSLVGGDRAFF. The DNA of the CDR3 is TGTGCCAGCAGCTTAGTAGGGGGCGATCGGGCTTTCTTT.

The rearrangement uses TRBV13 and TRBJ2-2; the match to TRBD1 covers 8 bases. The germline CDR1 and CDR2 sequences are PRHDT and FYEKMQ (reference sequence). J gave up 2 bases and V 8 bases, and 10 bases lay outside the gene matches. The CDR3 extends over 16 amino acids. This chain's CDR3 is CASGRLGQANTGELFF. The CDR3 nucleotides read TGTGCCAGCGGAAGACTGGGACAGGCAAACACCGGGGAGCTGTTTTTT.

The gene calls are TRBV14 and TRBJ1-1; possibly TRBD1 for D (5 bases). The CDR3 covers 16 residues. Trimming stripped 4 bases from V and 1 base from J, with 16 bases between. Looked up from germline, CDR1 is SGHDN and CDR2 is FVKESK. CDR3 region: CASSRQAGVTNTEAFF. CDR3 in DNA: TGTGCCAGCAGCCGACAAGCGGGGGTTACGAACACTGAAGCTTTCTTT. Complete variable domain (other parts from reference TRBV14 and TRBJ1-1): EAGVTQFPSHSVIEKGQTVTLRCDPISGHDNLYWYRRVMGKEIKFLLHFVKESKQDESGMPNNRFLAERTGGTYSTLKVQPAELEDSGVYFCASSRQAGVTNTEAFFGQGTRLTVV.

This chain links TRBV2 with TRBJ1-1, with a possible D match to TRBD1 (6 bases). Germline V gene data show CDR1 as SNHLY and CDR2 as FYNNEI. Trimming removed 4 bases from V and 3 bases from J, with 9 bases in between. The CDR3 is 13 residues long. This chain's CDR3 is CASSGTADTEAFF. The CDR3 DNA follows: TGTGCCAGCAGTGGGACAGCCGACACTGAAGCTTTCTTT.

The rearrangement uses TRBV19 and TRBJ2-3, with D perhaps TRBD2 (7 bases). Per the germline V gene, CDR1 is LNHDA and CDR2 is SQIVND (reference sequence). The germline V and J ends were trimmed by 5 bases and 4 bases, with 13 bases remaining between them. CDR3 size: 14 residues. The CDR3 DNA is TGTGCCAGTAGTTCGAGGGGGGGCCCAGATACGCAGTATTTT. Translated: CASSSRGGPDTQYF.